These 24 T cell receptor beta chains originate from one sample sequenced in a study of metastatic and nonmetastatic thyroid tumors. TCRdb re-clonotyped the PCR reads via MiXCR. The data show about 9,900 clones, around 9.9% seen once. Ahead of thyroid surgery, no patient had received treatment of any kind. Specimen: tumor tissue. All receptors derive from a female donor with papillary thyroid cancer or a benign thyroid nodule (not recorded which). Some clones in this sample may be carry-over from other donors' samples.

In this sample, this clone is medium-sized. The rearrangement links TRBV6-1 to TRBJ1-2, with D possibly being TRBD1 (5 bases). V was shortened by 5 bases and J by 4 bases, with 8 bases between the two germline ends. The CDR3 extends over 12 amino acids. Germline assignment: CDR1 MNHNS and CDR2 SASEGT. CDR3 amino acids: CASSPGSYGYTF. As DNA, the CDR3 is TGTGCCAGCAGTCCAGGGAGCTATGGCTACACCTTC.

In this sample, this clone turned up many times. The CDR3 coding sequence is TGTGCCTGGAGGGGGGACAGGGCGAACACCGGGGAGCTGTTTTTT. Translated: CAWRGDRANTGELFF. The rearrangement uses TRBV30 and TRBJ2-2; 9 nucleotides align to TRBD1. Trimming removed 3 bases from V and 0 bases from J; junction bases left unmatched: 2. Germline loops: CDR1 GTSNPN, CDR2 SVGIG (reference sequence). The CDR3 length is 15 residues.

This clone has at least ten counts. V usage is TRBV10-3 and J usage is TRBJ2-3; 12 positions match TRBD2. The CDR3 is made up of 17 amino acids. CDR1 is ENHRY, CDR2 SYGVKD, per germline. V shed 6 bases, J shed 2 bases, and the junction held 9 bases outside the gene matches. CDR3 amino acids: CAISASSGGASTDTQYF. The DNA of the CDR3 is TGTGCCATCAGCGCGTCTAGCGGGGGGGCATCCACAGATACGCAGTATTTT.

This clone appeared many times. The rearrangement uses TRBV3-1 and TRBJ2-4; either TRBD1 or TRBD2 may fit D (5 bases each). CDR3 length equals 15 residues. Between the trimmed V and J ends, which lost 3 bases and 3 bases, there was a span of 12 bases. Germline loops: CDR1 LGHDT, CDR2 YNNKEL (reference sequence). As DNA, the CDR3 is TGTGCCAGCAGCCACAGAGGGGTTGTCAAAAACATTCAGTACTTC. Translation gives CASSHRGVVKNIQYF.

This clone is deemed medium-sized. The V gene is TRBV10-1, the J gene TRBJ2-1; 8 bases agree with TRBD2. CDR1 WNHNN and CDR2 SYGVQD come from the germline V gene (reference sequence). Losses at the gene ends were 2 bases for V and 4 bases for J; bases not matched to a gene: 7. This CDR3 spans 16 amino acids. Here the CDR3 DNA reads TGCGCCAGCAGTGAGAGGGGACTAGGGGATTACAATGAGCAGTTCTTC. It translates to CASSERGLGDYNEQFF.

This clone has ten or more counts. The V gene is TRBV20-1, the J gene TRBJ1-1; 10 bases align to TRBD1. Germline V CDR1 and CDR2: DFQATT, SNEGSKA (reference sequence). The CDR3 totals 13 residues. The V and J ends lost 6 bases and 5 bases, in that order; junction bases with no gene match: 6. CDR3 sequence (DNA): TGCAGTGCGCCCGGGACAGGGGTTACTGAAGCTTTCTTT. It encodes CSAPGTGVTEAFF.

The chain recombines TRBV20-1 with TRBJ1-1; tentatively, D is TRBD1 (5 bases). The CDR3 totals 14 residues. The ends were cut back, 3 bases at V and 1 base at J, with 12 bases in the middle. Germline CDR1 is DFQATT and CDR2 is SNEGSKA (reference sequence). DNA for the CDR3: TGCAGTGCTAGTGAGGCAGGGACGAACACTGAAGCTTTCTTT. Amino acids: CSASEAGTNTEAFF.

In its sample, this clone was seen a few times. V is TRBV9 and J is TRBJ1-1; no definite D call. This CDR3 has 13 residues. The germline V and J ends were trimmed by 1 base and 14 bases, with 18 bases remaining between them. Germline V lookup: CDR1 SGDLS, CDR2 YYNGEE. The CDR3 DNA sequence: TGTGCCAGCAGCGTAACCGGGAACACTGAATCCTTCTTT. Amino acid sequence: CASSVTGNTESFF.

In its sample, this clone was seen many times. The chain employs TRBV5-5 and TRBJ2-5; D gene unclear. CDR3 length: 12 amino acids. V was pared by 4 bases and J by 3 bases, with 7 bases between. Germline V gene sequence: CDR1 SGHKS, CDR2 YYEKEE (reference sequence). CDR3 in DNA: TGTGCCAGCAGCCTGGAGAAAGAGACCCAGTACTTC. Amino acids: CASSLEKETQYF. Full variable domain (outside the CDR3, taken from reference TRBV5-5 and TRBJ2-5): DAGVTQSPTHLIKTRGQQVTLRCSPISGHKSVSWYQQVLGQGPQFIFQYYEKEERGRGNFPDRFSARQFPNYSSELNVNALLLGDSALYLCASSLEKETQYFGPGTRLLVL.

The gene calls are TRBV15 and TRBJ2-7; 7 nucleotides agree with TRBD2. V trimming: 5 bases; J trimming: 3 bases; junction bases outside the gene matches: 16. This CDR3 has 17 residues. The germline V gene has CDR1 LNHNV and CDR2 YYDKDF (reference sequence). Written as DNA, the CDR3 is TGTGCCACCAGCCGAGGGAGGGGAGAGGGCGGGAGCTACGAGCAGTACTTC. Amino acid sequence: CATSRGRGEGGSYEQYF. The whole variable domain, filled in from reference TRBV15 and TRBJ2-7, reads DAMVIQNPRYQVTQFGKPVTLSCSQTLNHNVMYWYQQKSSQAPKLLFHYYDKDFNNEADTPDNFQSRRPNTSFCFLDIRSPGLGDTAMYLCATSRGRGEGGSYEQYFGPGTRLTVT.

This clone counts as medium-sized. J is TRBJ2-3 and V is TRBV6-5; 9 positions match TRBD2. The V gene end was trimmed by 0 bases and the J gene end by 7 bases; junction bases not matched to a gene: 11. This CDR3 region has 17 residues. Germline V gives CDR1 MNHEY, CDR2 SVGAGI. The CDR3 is CASSYSGAGGKLYTQYF. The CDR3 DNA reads TGTGCCAGCAGTTACTCCGGTGCGGGAGGGAAGCTGTATACGCAGTATTTT.

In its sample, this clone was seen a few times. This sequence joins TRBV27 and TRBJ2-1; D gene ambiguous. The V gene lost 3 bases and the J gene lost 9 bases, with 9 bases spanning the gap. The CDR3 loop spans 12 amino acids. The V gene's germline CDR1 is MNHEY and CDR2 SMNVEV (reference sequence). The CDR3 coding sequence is TGTGCCAGCAGTTTTAGGCCCCCTGAGCAGTTCTTC. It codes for CASSFRPPEQFF.

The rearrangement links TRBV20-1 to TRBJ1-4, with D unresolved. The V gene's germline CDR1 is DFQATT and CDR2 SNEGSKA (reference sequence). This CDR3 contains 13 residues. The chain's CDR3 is CRALGPPNEKLFF. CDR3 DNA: TGCAGGGCCTTAGGGCCTCCTAATGAAAAACTGTTTTTT.

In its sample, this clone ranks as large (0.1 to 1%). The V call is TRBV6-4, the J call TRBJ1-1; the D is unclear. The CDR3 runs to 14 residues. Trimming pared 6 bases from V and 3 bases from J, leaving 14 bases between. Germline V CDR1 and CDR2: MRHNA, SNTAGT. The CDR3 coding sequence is TGTGCCAGCAGAGTCGACACGGATCACACTGAAGCTTTCTTT. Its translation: CASRVDTDHTEAFF.

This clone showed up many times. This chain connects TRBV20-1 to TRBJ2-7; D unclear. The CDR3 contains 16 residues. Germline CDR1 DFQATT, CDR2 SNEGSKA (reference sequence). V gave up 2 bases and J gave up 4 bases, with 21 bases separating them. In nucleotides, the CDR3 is TGCAGTGCTAGATCCCTAGGTTCCGGCTTTGGATACGAGCAGTACTTC. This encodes CSARSLGSGFGYEQYF.

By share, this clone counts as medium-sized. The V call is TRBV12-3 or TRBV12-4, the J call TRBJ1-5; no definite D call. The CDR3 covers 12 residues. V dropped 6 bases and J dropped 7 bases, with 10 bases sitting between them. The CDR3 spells CASSAVAQPQHF. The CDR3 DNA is TGTGCCAGCAGCGCCGTAGCGCAGCCCCAGCATTTT.

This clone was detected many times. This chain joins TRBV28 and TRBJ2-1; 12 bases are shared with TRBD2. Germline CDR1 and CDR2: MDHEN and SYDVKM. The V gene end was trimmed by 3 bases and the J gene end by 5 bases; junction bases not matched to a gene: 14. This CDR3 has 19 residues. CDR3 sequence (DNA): TGTGCCAGCAGTTTCTCTCTAGCGGGAGGGCCCTCCGGCCACAATGAGCAGTTCTTC. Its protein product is CASSFSLAGGPSGHNEQFF.

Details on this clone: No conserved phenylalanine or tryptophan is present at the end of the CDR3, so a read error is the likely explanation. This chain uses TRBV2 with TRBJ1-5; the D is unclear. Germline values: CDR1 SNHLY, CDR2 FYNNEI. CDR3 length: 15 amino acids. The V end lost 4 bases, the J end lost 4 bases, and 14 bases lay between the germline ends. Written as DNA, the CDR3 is TGTGCCAGCAGTGCCCTTCCAGAAGCTAATCAGCCCCAGCATCTT. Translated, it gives CASSALPEANQPQHL.

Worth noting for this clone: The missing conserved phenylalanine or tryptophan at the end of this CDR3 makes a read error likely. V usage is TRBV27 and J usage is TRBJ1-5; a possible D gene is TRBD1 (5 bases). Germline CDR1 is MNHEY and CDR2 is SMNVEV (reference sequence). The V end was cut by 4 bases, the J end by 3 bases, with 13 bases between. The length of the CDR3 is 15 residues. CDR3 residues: CASSYSGGPNQPQHL. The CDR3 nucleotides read TGTGCCAGCAGTTACAGTGGGGGTCCCAATCAGCCCCAGCATCTT.

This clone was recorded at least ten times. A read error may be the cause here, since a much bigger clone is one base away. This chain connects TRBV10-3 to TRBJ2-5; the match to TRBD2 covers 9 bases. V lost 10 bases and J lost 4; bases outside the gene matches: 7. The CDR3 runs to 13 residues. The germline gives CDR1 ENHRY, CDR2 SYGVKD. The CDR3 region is CATRGGGGETQYF. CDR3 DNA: TGTGCCACCAGGGGCGGGGGGGGAGAGACCCAGTACTTC.

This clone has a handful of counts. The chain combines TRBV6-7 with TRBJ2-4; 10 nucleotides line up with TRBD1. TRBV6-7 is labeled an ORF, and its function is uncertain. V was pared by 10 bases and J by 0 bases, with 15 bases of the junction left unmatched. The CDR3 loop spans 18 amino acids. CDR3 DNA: TGTGCCAAATGGGACAGGGGCCCATTAACCGTAGCCAAAAACATTCAGTACTTC. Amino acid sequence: CAKWDRGPLTVAKNIQYF.

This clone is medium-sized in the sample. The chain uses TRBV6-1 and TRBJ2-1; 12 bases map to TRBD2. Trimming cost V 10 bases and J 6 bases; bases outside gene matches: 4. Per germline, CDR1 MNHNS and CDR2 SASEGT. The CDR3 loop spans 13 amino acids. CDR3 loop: CATGLAGPNEQFF. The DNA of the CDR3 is TGTGCCACCGGACTAGCGGGACCCAATGAGCAGTTCTTC.

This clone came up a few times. CDR3 in amino acids: CASSLGGLEAFF. The DNA for the CDR3 is TGTGCCAGCAGTTTAGGGGGGCTTGAAGCTTTCTTT. This rearrangement joins TRBV12-3 or TRBV12-4 to TRBJ1-1, with a weak D call TRBD1 (6 bases). This CDR3 contains 12 residues. Trimming shortened V by 1 base and J by 7 bases, and 7 bases separated the two germline ends.

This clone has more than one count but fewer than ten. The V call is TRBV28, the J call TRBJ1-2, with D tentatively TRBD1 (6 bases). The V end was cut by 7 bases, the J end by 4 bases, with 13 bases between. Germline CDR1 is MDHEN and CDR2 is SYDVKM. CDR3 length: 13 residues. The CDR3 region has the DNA TGTGCCAGCAACGACGGGGGCGGCTATGGCTACACCTTC. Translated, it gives CASNDGGGYGYTF.